The sequence of this TCR beta chain was determined in a study of blood T cell repertoires in COVID-19. About the study: Sample material is recorded as cDNA or gDNA derived from T cells, B-cell-depleted T cells, or PBMCs.

CDR3 size: 14 residues. Germline assignment: CDR1 SEHNR and CDR2 FQNEAQ (reference sequence). With 7 bases removed from V and 5 bases from J, the gap between germline ends came to 16 bases. Method: immunoSEQ multiplex PCR; TCRdb's copy keeps in-frame clones and lacks some. The table lists about 14,000 clones, roughly 75% of them singletons. This chain uses TRBV7-9 with TRBJ2-3, with D possibly being TRBD2 (6 bases). This clonotype was sampled from a boy aged 2 to 10 with active or convalescent COVID-19. The sample was peripheral blood. The CDR3 is CASTRAEGRDTQYF. CDR3 sequence (DNA): TGTGCCAGCACCCGAGCGGAGGGACGAGATACGCAGTATTTT.